This T cell receptor (beta chain) is from a study of vaccination effects on CD4 cells after COVID-19. Sequencing was performed with immunoSEQ multiplex PCR; in TCRdb, only in-frame clones are kept and a portion is missing. The table has about 70,000 clones, under 85% seen once. Trimming took off 1 base at V and 9 bases at J, with 7 bases between the two ends. This CDR3 contains 13 residues. Germline values: CDR1 SEHNR, CDR2 FQNEAQ (reference sequence). This clone came up a few times. The target antigen is unknown. Expansion with viral peptide pools was applied to antigen-specific CD4+ T cells by the ViraFEST assay prior to sequencing. Upon completion of under eleven days in culture, CD4+ T cells were isolated. This person caught SARS-CoV-2 sometime from March to December 2020, and PCR testing confirmed the infection. Researchers swapped half the medium for IL-2 medium on both days 3 and 7.

The sequence derives from a human donor who had a prior SARS-CoV-2 infection. The chain has TRBV7-9 and TRBJ1-6; no firm D call. Material: CD4+ T cells from PBMCs cultured with HIV peptides, obtained before COVID-19 vaccination. As to subset: HIV-1 Nef peptide pool negative control/reference culture. For the CDR3, the DNA is TGTGCCAGCAGCTTAGAAAGGCTTTCACCCCTCCACTTT. It translates to CASSLERLSPLHF. Full variable domain (missing parts from reference TRBV7-9 and TRBJ1-6): DTGVSQNPRHKITKRGQNVTFRCDPISEHNRLYWYRQTLGQGPEFLTYFQNEAQLEKSRLLSDRFSAERPKGSFSTLEIQRTEQGDSAMYLCASSLERLSPLHFGNGTRLTVT.